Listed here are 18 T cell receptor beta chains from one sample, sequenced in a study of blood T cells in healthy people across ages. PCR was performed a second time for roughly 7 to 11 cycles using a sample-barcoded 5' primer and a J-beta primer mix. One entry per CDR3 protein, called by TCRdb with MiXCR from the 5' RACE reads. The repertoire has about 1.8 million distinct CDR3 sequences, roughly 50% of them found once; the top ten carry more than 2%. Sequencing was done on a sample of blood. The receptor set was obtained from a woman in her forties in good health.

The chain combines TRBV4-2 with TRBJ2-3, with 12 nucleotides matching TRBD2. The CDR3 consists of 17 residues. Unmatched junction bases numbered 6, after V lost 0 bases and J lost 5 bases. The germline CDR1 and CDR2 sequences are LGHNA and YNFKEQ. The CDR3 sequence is CASSQDPSGGARDTQYF. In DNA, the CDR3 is TGTGCCAGCAGCCAAGACCCTAGCGGGGGGGCAAGAGATACGCAGTATTTT.

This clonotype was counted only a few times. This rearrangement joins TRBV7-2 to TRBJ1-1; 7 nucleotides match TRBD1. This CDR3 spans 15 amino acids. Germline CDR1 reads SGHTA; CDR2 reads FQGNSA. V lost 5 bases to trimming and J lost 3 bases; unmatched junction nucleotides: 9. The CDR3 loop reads CASSARQGIDTEAFF. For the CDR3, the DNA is TGTGCCAGCAGCGCCCGACAGGGTATCGACACTGAAGCTTTCTTT.

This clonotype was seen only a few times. CDR3 bases: TGTGCCAGCAGCTTAAGCAGCGGGCCCTCCGGGAATGAGCAGTTCTTC. This sequence encodes CASSLSSGPSGNEQFF. This chain joins TRBV7-3 and TRBJ2-1; maybe TRBD2 (6 bases). The germline V gene encodes CDR1 SGHTA and CDR2 FQGTGA. CDR3 length equals 16 residues. V shed 1 base and J shed 7 bases, with 17 bases lying between them.

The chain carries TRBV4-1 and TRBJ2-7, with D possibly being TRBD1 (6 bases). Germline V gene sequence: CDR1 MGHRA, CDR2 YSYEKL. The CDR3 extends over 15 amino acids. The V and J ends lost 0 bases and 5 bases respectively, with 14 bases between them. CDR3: CASSQEYRVGDEQYF. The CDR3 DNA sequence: TGCGCCAGCAGCCAAGAATACAGGGTTGGGGACGAGCAGTACTTC.

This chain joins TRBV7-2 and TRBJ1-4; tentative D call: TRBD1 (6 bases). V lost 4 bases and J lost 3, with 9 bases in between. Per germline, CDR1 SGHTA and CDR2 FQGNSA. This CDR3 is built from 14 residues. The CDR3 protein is CASSWGGPNEKLFF. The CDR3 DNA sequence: TGTGCCAGCAGCTGGGGGGGGCCTAATGAAAAACTGTTTTTT.

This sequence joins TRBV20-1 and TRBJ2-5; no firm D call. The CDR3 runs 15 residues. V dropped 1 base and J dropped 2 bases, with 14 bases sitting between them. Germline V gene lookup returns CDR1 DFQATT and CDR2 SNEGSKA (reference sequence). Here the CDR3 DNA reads TGCAGTGCTAGAGTCACCCTATCCCATCAAGAGACCCAGTACTTC. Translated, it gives CSARVTLSHQETQYF.

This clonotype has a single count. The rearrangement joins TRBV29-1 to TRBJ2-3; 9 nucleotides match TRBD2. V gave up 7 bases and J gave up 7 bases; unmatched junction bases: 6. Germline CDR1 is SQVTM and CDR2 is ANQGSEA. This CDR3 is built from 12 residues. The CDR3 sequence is CSEIAGENTQYF. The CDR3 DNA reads TGCAGCGAAATAGCGGGGGAGAATACGCAGTATTTT.

CDR3 nucleotide sequence: TGCAGTGCTCCCCCCCGGGACATGATCTACGAGCAGTACTTC. Protein sequence: CSAPPRDMIYEQYF. This chain connects TRBV20-1 to TRBJ2-7; D possibly corresponds to TRBD1 (6 bases). CDR3 length: 14 residues. Germline V gene data show CDR1 as DFQATT and CDR2 as SNEGSKA (reference sequence). V shed 5 bases and J shed 3 bases, with 17 bases lying between them.

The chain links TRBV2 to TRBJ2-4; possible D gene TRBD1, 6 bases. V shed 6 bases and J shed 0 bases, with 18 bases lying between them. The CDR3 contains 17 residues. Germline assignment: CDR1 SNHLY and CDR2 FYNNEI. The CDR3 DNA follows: TGTGCCAGCAGGCCCGTTGGGACACACCTAGCCAAAAACATTCAGTACTTC. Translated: CASRPVGTHLAKNIQYF.

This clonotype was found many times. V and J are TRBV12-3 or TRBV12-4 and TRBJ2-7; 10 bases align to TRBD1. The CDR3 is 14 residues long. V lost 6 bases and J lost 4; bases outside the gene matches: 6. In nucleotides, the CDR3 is TGTGCCAGCAGCCAGACAGGGGGCGGGTACGAGCAGTACTTC. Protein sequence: CASSQTGGGYEQYF.

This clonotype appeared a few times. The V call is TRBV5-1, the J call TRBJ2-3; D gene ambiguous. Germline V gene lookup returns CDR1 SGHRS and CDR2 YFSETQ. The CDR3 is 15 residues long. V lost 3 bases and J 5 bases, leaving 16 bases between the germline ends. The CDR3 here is CASSSLVAAGDTQYF. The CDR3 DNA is TGCGCCAGCAGCTCACTTGTAGCTGCCGGAGATACGCAGTATTTT.

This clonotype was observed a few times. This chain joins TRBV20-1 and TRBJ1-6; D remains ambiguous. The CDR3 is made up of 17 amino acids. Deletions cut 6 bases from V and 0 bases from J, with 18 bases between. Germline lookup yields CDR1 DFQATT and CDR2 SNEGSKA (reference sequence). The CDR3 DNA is TGCAGTGCCAGGCTGCCAGTCGTTAGCTCCTATAATTCACCCCTCCACTTT. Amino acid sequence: CSARLPVVSSYNSPLHF.

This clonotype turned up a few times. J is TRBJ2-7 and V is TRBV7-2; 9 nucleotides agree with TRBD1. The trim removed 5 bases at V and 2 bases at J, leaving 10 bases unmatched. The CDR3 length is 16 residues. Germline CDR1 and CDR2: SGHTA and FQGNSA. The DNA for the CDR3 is TGTGCCAGCAGCCAAAAGGGACAGGGACCCCCCTACGAGCAGTACTTC. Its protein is CASSQKGQGPPYEQYF. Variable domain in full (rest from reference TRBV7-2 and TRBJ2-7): GAGVSQSPSNKVTEKGKDVELRCDPISGHTALYWYRQSLGQGLEFLIYFQGNSAPDKSGLPSDRFSAERTGGSVSTLTIQRTQQEDSAVYLCASSQKGQGPPYEQYFGPGTRLTVT.

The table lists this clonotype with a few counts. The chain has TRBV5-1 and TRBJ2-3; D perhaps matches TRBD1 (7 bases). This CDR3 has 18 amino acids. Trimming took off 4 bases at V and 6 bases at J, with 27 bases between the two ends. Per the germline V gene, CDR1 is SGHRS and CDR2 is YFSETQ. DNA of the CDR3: TGCGCCAGCAGCCTCCAGGGGGGTTCGGGACAAAGAAGGGATACGCAGTATTTT. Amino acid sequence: CASSLQGGSGQRRDTQYF.

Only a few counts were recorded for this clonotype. The CDR3: CASTDHRNEQFF. In nucleotides, the CDR3 is TGTGCCAGCACCGACCACAGGAATGAGCAGTTCTTC. The chain has TRBV6-2 or TRBV6-3 and TRBJ2-1; tentatively, D is TRBD1 (5 bases). This CDR3 has 12 residues. CDR1 and CDR2 (germline): MNHEY, SVGEGT. Trimming shortened V by 7 bases and J by 7 bases, and 11 bases separated the two germline ends.

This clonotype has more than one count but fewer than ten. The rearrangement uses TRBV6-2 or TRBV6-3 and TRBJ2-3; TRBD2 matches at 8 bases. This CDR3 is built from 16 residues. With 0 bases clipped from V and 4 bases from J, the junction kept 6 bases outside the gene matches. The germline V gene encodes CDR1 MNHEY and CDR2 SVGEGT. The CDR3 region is CASSYSGTSAADTQYF. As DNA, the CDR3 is TGTGCCAGCAGTTACTCCGGGACTAGTGCAGCAGATACGCAGTATTTT.

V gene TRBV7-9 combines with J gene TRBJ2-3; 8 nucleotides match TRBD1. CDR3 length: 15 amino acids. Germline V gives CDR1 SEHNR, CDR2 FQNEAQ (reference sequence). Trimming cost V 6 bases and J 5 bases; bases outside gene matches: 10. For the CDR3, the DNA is TGTGCCAGCAGATTCAAGGACAGGGTGGAAGATACGCAGTATTTT. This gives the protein CASRFKDRVEDTQYF.

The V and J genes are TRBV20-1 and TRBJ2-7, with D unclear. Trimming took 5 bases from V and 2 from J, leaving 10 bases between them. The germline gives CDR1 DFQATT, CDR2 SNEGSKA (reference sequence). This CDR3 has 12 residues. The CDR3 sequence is CSAETLTYEQYF. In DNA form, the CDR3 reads TGCAGTGCTGAAACACTTACCTACGAGCAGTACTTC.